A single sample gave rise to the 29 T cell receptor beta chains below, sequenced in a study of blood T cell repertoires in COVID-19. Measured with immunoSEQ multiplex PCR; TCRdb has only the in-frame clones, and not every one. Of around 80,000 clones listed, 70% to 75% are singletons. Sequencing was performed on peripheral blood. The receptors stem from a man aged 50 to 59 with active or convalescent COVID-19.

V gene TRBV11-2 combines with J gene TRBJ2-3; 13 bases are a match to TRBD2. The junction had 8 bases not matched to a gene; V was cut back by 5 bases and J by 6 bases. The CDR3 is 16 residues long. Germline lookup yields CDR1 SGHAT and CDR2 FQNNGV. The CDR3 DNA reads TGTGCCAGCAGCATTACTAGCGGGGGGGCCTGGGATACGCAGTATTTT. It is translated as CASSITSGGAWDTQYF. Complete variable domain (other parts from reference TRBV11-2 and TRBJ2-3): EAGVAQSPRYKIIEKRQSVAFWCNPISGHATLYWYQQILGQGPKLLIQFQNNGVVDDSQLPKDRFSAERLKGVDSTLKIQPAKLEDSAVYLCASSITSGGAWDTQYFGPGTRLTVL.

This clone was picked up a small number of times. The CDR3 here is CASSVSGGANTGELFF. The CDR3 coding sequence is TGTGCCAGCAGCGTTAGCGGGGGGGCGAACACCGGGGAGCTGTTTTTT. The chain has TRBV6-4 and TRBJ2-2; 11 nucleotides agree with TRBD2. The CDR3 has 16 residues. The V gene end was trimmed by 6 bases and the J gene end by 0 bases; junction bases not matched to a gene: 3. CDR1 and CDR2 from the germline V gene are MRHNA and SNTAGT.

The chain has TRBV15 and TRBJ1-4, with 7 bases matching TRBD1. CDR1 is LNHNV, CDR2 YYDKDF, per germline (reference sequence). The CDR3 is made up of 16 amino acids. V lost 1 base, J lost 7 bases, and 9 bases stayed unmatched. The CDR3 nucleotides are TGTGCCACCAGCAGAGTAGGGGGCAGAGGACTTGAAAAACTGTTTTTT. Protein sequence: CATSRVGGRGLEKLFF.

CDR3: CASSLVEGYTF. The CDR3 bases are TGTGCCAGCAGCTTGGTTGAGGGCTACACCTTC. The chain links TRBV5-5 to TRBJ1-2; D uncertain. CDR1 is SGHKS and CDR2 is YYEKEE in the germline V gene (reference sequence). The V end was cut by 0 bases, the J end by 8 bases, with 5 bases between. The CDR3 is made up of 11 amino acids.

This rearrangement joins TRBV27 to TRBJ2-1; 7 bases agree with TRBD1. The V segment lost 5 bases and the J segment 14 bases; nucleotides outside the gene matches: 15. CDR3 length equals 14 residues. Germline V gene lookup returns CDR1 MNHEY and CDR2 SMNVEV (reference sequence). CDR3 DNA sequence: TGTGCCAGCAGTCCGAGGGACAGCCCCAAGGTTGAGTTCTTC. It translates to CASSPRDSPKVEFF.

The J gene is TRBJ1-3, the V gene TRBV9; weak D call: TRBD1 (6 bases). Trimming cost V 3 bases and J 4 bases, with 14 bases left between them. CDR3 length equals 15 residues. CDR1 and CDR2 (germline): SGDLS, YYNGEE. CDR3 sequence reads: CASSAHRTEGNTIYF. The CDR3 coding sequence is TGTGCCAGCAGCGCTCACCGGACAGAAGGAAACACCATATATTTT.

The CDR3 sequence is CASSAPGTGVEQFF. For the CDR3, the DNA is TGTGCCAGCAGCGCACCGGGAACTGGCGTTGAGCAGTTCTTC. V gene TRBV9 combines with J gene TRBJ2-1; D perhaps matches TRBD2 (5 bases). Germline V lookup: CDR1 SGDLS, CDR2 YYNGEE. This CDR3 spans 14 amino acids. The V end lost 3 bases, the J end lost 9 bases, and 16 bases lay between the germline ends. The full variable domain, with the rest looked up from reference TRBV9 and TRBJ2-1, is DSGVTQTPKHLITATGQRVTLRCSPRSGDLSVYWYQQSLDQGLQFLIQYYNGEERAKGNILERFSAQQFPDLHSELNLSSLELGDSALYFCASSAPGTGVEQFFGPGTRLTVL.

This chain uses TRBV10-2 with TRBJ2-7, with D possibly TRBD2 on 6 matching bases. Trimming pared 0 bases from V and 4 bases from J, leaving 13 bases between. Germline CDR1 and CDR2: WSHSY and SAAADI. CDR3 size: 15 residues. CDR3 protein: CASSESNRGIYEQYF. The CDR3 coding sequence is TGCGCCAGCAGTGAGTCGAACCGGGGGATATACGAGCAGTACTTC.

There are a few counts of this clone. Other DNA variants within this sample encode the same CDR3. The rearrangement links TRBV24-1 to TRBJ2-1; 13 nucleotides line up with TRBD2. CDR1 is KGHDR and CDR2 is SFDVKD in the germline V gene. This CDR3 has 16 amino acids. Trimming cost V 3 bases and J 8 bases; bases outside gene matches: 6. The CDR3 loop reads CATSDPTSGGAHEQFF. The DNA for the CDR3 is TGTGCCACCAGTGATCCCACTAGCGGGGGGGCCCATGAGCAGTTCTTC.

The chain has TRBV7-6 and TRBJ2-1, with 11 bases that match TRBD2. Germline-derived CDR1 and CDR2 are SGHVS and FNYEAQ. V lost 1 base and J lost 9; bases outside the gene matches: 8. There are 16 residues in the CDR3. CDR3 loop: CASSLDASGGSGEQFF. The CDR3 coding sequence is TGTGCCAGCAGCTTAGATGCTAGCGGGGGGTCCGGTGAGCAGTTCTTC. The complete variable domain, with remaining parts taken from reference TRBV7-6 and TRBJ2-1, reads GAGVSQSPRYKVTKRGQDVALRCDPISGHVSLYWYRQALGQGPEFLTYFNYEAQQDKSGLPNDRFSAERPEGSISTLTIQRTEQRDSAMYRCASSLDASGGSGEQFFGPGTRLTVL.

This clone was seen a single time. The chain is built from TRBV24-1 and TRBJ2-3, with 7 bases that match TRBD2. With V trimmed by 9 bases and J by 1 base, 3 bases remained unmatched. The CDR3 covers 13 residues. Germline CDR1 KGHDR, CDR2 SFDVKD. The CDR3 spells CATQTSGTDTQYF. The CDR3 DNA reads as TGTGCCACCCAAACTAGCGGCACAGATACGCAGTATTTT.

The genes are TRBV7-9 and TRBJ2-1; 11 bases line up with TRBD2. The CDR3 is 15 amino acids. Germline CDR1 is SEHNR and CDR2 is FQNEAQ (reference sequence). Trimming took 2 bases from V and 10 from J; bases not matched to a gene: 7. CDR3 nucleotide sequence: TGTGCCAGCAGCTTAAGCGGACTAGCGGGTCTGGAGCAGTTCTTC. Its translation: CASSLSGLAGLEQFF.

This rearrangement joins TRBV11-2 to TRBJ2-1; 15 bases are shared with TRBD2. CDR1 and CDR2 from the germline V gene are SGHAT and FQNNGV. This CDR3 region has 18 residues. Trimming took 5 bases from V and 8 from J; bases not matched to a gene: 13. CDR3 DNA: TGTGCCAGCAGCCCGGGACTAGCGGGGGGCGACCCCCTGGATGAGCAGTTCTTC. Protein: CASSPGLAGGDPLDEQFF.

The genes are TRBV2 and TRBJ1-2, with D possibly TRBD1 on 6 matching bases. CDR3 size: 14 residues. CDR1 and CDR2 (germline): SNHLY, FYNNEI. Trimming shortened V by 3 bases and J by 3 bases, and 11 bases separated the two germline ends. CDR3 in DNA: TGTGCCAGCAGTGACCGCAGGGGAGACTATGGCTACACCTTC. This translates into CASSDRRGDYGYTF.

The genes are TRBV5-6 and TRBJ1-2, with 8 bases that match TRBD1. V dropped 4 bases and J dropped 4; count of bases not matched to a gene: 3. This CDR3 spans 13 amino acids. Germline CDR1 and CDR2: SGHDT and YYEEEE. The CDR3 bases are TGTGCCAGCAGCATAGACAGGGGCTATGGCTACACCTTC. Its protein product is CASSIDRGYGYTF.

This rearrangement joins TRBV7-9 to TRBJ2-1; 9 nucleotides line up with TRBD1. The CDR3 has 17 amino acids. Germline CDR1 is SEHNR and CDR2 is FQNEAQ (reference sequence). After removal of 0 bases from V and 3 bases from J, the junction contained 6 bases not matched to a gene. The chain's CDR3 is CASSLAETGGNYNEQFF. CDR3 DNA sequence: TGTGCCAGCAGCTTAGCGGAGACAGGGGGAAACTACAATGAGCAGTTCTTC.

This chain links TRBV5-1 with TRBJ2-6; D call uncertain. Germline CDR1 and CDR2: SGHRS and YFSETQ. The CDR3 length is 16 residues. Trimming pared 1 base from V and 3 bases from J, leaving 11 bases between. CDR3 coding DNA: TGCGCCAGCAGCTTGACGTCGACGGGTGGGGCCAACGTCCTGACTTTC. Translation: CASSLTSTGGANVLTF.

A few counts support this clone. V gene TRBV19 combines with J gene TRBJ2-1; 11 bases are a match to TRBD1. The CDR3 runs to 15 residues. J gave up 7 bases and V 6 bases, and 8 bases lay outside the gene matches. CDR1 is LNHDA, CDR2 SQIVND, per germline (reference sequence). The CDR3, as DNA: TGTGCCAGTAGCGAACTGGGACAGGGGGGGAATGAGCAGTTCTTC. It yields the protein CASSELGQGGNEQFF.

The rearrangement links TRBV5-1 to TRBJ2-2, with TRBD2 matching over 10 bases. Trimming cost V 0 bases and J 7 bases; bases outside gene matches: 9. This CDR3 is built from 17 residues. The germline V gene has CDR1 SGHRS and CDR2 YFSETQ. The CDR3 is CASSLAPSGGVNGELFF. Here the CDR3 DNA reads TGCGCCAGCAGCTTGGCCCCTAGCGGGGGAGTTAACGGGGAGCTGTTTTTT.

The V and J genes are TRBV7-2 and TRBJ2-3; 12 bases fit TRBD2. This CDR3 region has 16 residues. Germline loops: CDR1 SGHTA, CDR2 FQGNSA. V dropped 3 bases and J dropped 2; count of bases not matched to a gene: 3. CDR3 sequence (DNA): TGTGCCAGCAGCTTTCGGACTAGCGGGGCCACAGATACGCAGTATTTT. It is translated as CASSFRTSGATDTQYF.

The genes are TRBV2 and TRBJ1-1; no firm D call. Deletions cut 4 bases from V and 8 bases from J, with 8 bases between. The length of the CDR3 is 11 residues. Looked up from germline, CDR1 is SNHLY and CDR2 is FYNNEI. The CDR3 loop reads CASSVTVEAFF. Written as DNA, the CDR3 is TGTGCCAGCAGTGTCACAGTCGAAGCTTTCTTT.

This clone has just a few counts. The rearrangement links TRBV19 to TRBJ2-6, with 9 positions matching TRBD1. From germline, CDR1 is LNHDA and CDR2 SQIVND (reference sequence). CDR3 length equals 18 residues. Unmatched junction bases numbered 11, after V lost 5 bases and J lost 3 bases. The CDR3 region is CASSLPGTGFFGANVLTF. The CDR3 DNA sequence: TGTGCCAGTAGTCTCCCAGGGACAGGGTTCTTTGGGGCCAACGTCCTGACTTTC. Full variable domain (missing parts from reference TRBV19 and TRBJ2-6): DGGITQSPKYLFRKEGQNVTLSCEQNLNHDAMYWYRQDPGQGLRLIYYSQIVNDFQKGDIAEGYSVSREKKESFPLTVTSAQKNPTAFYLCASSLPGTGFFGANVLTFGAGSRLTVL.

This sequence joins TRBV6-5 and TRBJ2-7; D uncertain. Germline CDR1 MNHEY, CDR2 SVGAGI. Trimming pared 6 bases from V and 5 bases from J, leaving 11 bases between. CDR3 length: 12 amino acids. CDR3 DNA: TGTGCCAGCAGCTCCCTCGGAGACGAGCAGTACTTC. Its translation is CASSSLGDEQYF.

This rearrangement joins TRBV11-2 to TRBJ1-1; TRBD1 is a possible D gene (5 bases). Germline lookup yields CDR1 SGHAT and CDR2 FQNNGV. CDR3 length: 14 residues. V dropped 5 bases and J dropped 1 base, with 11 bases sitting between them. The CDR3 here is CASSPPGGNTEAFF. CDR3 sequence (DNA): TGTGCCAGCAGCCCGCCGGGGGGGAACACTGAAGCTTTCTTT.

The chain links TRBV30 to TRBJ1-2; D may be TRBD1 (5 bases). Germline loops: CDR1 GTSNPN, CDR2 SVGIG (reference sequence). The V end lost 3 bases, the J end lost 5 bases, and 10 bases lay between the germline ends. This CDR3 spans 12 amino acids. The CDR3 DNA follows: TGTGCCTGGAGCGGTGGGGGGTATGGCTACACCTTC. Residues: CAWSGGGYGYTF.

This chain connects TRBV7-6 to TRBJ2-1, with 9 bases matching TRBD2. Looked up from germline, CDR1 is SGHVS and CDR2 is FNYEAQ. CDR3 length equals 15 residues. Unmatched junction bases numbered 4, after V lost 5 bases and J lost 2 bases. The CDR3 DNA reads TGTGCCAGCAGCCGGAAGCGGGGGGCCTACAATGAGCAGTTCTTC. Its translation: CASSRKRGAYNEQFF.

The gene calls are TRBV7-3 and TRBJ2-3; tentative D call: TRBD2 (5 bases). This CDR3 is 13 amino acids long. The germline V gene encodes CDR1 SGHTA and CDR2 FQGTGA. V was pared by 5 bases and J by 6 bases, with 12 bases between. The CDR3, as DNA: TGTGCCAGCAGCCCTCCTTCGGGGGATACGCAGTATTTT. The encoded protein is CASSPPSGDTQYF.

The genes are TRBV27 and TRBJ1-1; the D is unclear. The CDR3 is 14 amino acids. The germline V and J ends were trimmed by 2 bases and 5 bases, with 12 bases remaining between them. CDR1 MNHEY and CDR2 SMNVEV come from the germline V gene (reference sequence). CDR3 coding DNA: TGTGCCAGCAGTTTAATCCCCTCGAGAACTGAAGCTTTCTTT. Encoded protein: CASSLIPSRTEAFF.

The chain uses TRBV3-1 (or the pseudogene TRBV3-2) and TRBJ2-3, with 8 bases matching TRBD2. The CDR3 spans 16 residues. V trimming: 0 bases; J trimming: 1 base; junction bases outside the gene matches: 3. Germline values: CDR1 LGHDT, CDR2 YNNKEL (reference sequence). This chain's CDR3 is CASSQEWRGGTDTQYF. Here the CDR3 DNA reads TGTGCCAGCAGCCAAGAGTGGCGGGGGGGCACAGATACGCAGTATTTT.